This T cell receptor beta chain was found in a study of T-cell memory formation after mild COVID-19. Across the whole study: TCR clustering was largely donor specific.

TCRdb reanalysed the 5' RACE reads using MiXCR and keeps one entry per CDR3 protein. The profile shows more than 150,000 distinct CDR3 sequences, 9.5% to 13% of them singletons. Germline CDR1 LNHDA, CDR2 SQIVND (reference sequence). V was pared by 9 bases and J by 3 bases, with 13 bases between. The CDR3 totals 13 residues. Sample: PBMCs or a T cell subset sorted from them (not recorded which). This TCR came from a man younger than 30 who had mild COVID-19 (a few samples of this study predate the infection). Cell type and time point are not known. V and J are TRBV19 and TRBJ2-3; tentatively, D is TRBD1 (6 bases). The DNA of the CDR3 is TGTGCCAGCCGGGGAACAGGGACAGATACGCAGTATTTT. Translating gives CASRGTGTDTQYF. Complete variable domain (other parts from reference TRBV19 and TRBJ2-3): DGGITQSPKYLFRKEGQNVTLSCEQNLNHDAMYWYRQDPGQGLRLIYYSQIVNDFQKGDIAEGYSVSREKKESFPLTVTSAQKNPTAFYLCASRGTGTDTQYFGPGTRLTVL.